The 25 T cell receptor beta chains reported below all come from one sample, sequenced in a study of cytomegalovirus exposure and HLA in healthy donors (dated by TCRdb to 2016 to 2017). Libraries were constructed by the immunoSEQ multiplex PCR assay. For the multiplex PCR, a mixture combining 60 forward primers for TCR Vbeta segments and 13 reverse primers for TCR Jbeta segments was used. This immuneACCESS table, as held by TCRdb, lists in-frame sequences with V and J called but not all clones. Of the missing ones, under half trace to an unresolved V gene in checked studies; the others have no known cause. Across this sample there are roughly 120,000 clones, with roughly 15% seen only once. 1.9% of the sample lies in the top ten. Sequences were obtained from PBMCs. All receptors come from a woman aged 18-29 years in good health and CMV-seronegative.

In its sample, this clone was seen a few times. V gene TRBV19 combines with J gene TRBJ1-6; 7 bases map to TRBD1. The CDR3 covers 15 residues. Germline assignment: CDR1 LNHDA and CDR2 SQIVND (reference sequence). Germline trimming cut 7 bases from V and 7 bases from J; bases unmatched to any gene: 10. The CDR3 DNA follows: TGTGCCAGTACTGGGATGACAGGGAACAATTCACCCCTCCACTTT. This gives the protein CASTGMTGNNSPLHF.

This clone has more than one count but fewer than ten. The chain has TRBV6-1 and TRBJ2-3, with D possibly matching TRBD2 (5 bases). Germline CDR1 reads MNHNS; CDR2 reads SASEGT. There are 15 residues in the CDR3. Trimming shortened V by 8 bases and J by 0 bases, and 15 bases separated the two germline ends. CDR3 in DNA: TGTGCCAGCGATGAGCGGCGTTCTAGCACAGATACGCAGTATTTT. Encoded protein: CASDERRSSTDTQYF.

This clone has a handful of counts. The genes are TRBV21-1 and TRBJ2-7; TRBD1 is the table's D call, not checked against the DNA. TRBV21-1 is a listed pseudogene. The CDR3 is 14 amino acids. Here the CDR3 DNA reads TGTGCCAGCGAAACAGGGGTTCGGGCCTACGAGCAGTACTTC. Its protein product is CASETGVRAYEQYF.

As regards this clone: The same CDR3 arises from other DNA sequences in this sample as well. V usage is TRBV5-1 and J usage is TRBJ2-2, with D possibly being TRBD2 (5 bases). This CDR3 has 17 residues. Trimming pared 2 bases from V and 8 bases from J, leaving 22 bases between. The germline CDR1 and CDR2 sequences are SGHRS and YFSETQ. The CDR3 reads CASSLRAFSSWEGELFF. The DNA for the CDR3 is TGCGCCAGCAGCTTACGGGCCTTCAGCTCCTGGGAGGGGGAGCTGTTTTTT. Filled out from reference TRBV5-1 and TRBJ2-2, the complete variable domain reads KAGVTQTPRYLIKTRGQQVTLSCSPISGHRSVSWYQQTPGQGLQFLFEYFSETQRNKGNFPGRFSGRQFSNSRSEMNVSTLELGDSALYLCASSLRAFSSWEGELFFGEGSRLTVL.

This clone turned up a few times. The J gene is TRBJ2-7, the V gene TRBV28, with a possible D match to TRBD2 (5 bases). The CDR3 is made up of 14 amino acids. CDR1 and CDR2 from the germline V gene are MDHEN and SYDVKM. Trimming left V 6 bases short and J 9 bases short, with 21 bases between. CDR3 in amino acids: CASSARQNYEGQYF. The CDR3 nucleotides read TGTGCCAGCAGCGCCCGGCAGAACTACGAGGGGCAGTACTTC.

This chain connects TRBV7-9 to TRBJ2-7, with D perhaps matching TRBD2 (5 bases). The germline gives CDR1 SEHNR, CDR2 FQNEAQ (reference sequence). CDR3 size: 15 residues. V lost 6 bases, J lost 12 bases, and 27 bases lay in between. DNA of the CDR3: TGTGCCAGCAGTCTATCCACCCGGGCCGGAGGCCTCCCGTACTTC. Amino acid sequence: CASSLSTRAGGLPYF. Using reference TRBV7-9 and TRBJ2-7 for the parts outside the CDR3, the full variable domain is DTGVSQNPRHKITKRGQNVTFRCDPISEHNRLYWYRQTLGQGPEFLTYFQNEAQLEKSRLLSDRFSAERPKGSFSTLEIQRTEQGDSAMYLCASSLSTRAGGLPYFGPGTRLTVT.

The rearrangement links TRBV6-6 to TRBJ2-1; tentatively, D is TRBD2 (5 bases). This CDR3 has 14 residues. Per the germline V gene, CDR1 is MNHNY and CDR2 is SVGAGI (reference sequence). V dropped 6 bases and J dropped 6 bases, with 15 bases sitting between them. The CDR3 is CASSPPRTSNEQFF. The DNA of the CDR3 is TGTGCCAGCAGCCCCCCCCGGACTTCCAATGAGCAGTTCTTC.

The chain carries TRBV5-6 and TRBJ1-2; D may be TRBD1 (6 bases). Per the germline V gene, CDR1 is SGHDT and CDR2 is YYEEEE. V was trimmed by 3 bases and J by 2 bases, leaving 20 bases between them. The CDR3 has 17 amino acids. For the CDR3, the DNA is TGTGCCAGCAGCTCCAGCTCCAGAGGGGGTATCAACTATGGCTACACCTTC. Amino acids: CASSSSSRGGINYGYTF.

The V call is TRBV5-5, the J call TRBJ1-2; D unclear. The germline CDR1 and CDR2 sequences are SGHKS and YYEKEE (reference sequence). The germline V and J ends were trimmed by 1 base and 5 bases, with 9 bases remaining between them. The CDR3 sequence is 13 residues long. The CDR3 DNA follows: TGTGCCAGCAGCTTGAATCCGGGTTATGGCTACACCTTC. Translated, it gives CASSLNPGYGYTF.

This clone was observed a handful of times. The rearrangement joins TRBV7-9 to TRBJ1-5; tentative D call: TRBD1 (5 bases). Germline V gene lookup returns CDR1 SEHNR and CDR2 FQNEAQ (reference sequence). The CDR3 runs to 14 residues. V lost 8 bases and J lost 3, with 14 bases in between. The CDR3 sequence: CASSPGRDNQPQHF. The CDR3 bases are TGTGCCAGCTCCCCCGGCAGGGACAATCAGCCCCAGCATTTT.

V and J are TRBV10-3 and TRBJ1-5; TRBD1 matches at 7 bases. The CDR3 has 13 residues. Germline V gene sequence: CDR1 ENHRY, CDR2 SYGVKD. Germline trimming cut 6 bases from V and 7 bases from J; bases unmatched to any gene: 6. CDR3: CAIRGTGDQPQHF. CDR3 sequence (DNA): TGTGCCATCAGGGGAACAGGGGACCAGCCCCAGCATTTT.

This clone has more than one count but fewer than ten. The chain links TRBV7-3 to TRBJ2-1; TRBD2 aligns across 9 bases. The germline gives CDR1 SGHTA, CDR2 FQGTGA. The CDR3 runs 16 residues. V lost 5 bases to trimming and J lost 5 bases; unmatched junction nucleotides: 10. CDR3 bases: TGTGCCAGCAGCCGATTAGCGGGGGCCTACGACAATGAGCAGTTCTTC. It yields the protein CASSRLAGAYDNEQFF.

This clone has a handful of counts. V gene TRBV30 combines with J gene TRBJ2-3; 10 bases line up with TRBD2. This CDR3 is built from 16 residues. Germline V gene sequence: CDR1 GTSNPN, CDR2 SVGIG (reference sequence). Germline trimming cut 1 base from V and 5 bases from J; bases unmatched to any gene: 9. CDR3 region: CAWSGPLAGAGDTQYF. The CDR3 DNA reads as TGTGCCTGGAGTGGCCCTCTAGCGGGAGCTGGAGATACGCAGTATTTT.

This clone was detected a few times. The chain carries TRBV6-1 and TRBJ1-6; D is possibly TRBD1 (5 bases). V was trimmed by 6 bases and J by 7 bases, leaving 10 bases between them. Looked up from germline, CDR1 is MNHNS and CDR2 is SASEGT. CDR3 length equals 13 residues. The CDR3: CASSRDFNSPLHF. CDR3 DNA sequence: TGTGCCAGCAGCAGGGATTTCAATTCACCCCTCCACTTT.

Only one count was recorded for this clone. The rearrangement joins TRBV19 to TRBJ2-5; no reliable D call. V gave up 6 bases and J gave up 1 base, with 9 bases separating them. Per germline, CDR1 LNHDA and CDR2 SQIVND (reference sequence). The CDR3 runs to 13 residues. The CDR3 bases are TGTGCCAGTAGAGGCAGGTCCCAAGAGACCCAGTACTTC. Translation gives CASRGRSQETQYF.

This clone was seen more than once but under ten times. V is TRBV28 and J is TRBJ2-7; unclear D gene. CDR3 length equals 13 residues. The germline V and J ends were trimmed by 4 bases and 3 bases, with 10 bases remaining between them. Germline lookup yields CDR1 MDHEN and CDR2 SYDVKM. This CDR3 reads CASSSPPYYEQYF. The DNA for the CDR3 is TGTGCCAGCAGTTCCCCCCCGTACTACGAGCAGTACTTC.

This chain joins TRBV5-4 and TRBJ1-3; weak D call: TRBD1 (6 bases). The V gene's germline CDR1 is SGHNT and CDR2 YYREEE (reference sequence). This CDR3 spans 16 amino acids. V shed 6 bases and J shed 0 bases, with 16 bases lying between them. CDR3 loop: CASTKGGAFSGNTIYF. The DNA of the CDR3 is TGTGCCAGCACCAAAGGGGGGGCTTTCTCTGGAAACACCATATATTTT.

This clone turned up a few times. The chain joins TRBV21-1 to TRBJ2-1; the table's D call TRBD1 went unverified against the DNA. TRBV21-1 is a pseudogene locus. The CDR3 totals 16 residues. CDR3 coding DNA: TGTGCCAGCAGCCCAGGGAGACAGGGTATTGCGGATGAGCAGTTCTTC. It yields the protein CASSPGRQGIADEQFF.

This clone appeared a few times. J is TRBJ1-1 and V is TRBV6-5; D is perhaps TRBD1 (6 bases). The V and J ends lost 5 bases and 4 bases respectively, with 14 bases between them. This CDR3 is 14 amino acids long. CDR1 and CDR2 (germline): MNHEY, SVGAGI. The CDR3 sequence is CASSPPRGGTEAFF. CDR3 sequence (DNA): TGTGCCAGCAGTCCCCCTAGGGGGGGCACTGAAGCTTTCTTT.

DNA of the CDR3: TGTGCCAGCCGCCGAGACGGGGACTACGAGCAGTACTTC. Residues: CASRRDGDYEQYF. The chain is built from TRBV7-2 and TRBJ2-7; perhaps TRBD2 as D (5 bases). The germline gives CDR1 SGHTA, CDR2 FQGNSA. Between the trimmed V and J ends, which lost 8 bases and 3 bases, there was a span of 14 bases. This CDR3 has 13 residues.

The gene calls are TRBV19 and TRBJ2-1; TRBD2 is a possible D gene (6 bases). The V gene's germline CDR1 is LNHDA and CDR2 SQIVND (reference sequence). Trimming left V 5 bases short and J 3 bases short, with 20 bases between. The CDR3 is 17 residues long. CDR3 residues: CASSPGVRGHHYNEQFF. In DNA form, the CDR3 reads TGTGCCAGTAGTCCGGGGGTTCGCGGACACCACTACAATGAGCAGTTCTTC.

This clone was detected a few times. The CDR3 DNA follows: TGTGCCAGCGATCGAGCCCCCTTAGCTGGGGCCAACGTCCTGACTTTC. Translating gives CASDRAPLAGANVLTF. J is TRBJ2-6 and V is TRBV5-5; D not resolved. V was cut by 7 bases and J by 2 bases, with 16 bases left in between. CDR3 length: 16 residues. Germline CDR1 SGHKS, CDR2 YYEKEE (reference sequence).

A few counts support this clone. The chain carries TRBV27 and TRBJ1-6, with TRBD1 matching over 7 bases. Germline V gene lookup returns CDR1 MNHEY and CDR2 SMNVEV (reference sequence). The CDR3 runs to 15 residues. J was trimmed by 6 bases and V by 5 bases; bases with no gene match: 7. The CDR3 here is CASSAQGQGNSPLHF. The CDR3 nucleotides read TGTGCCAGCAGTGCACAGGGGCAGGGTAATTCACCCCTCCACTTT.

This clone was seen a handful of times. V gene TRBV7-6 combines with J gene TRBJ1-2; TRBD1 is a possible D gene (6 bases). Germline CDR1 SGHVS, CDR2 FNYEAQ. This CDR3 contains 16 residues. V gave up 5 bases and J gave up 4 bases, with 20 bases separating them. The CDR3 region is CASSPRTVAQGYGYTF. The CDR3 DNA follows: TGTGCCAGCAGCCCCCGGACAGTCGCCCAGGGCTATGGCTACACCTTC.

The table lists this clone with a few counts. Written as DNA, the CDR3 is TGTGCCAGCAGCCCACTCACTAGCGGGATTTACAATGAGCAGTTCTTC. Its translation: CASSPLTSGIYNEQFF. This chain links TRBV7-6 with TRBJ2-1, with 10 bases identical to TRBD2. Germline CDR1 SGHVS, CDR2 FNYEAQ. The CDR3 covers 16 residues. J lost 4 bases, V lost 5 bases, and 8 bases had no gene match.